Detailed here is one T cell receptor (beta chain). Antigen unknown. Primed by a sample-barcoded 5' primer and a J-beta primer mix, a second PCR proceeded for about 6 to 12 cycles. TCRdb analysed the 5' RACE reads with MiXCR anew, one entry per CDR3 protein. The table has 600,000 to 850,000 distinct CDR3 sequences, roughly 47% seen once. The data belong to a study of blood T cells in healthy people across ages. Overall study context: About one barcoded beta molecule was captured per two T cells (by template switching).

Per-sample yields of isolated PBMCs were at least 6 million. General study results and limits: Samples with more naive T cells showed higher observed beta diversity. Long-lived donors exceeded aged donors in naive CD4+ cells and diversity.

The receptor's source is a woman aged 55-69 years in good health. The specimen sequenced was blood.

CDR3 nucleotides: TGCGCCAGCAGCCCGGGGGACGGATCATCAGATACGCAGTATTTT. Translated, it gives CASSPGDGSSDTQYF. The chain uses TRBV5-1 and TRBJ2-3; a possible D gene is TRBD2 (6 bases). V was cut by 4 bases and J by 4 bases, with 16 bases left in between. The CDR3 extends over 15 amino acids. Germline CDR1 is SGHRS and CDR2 is YFSETQ. Drawing the rest from reference TRBV5-1 and TRBJ2-3, the complete variable domain is KAGVTQTPRYLIKTRGQQVTLSCSPISGHRSVSWYQQTPGQGLQFLFEYFSETQRNKGNFPGRFSGRQFSNSRSEMNVSTLELGDSALYLCASSPGDGSSDTQYFGPGTRLTVL.